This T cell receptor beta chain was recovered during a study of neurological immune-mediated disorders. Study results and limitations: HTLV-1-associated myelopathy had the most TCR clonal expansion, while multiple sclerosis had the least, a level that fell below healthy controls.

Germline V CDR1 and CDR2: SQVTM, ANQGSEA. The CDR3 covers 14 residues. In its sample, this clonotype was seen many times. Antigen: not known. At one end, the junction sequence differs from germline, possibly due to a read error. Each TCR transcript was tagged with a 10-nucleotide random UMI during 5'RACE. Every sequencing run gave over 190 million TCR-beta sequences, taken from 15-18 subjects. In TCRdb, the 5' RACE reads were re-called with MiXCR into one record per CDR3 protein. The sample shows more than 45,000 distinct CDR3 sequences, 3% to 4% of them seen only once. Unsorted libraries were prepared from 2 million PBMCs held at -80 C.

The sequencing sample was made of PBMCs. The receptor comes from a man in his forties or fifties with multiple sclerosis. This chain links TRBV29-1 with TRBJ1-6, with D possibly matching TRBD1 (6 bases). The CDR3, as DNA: TGCAGCGTTGGCGGGGGGGGCGCCGGGTCACCCCTCAACTTT. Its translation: CSVGGGGAGSPLNF.